The rows below give T cell receptor beta chains drawn from one sample of a study of shared clonotypes between healthy human individuals. The assay was immunoSEQ multiplex PCR, and TCRdb's table has in-frame clones only and misses some. The sample consists of 2 million to 2.5 million clones, 90% to 97% of them appearing once. Sample: naive CD4+ T cells sorted from blood. Receptors originate from a man younger than 30 in good health. Each CDR3 is given with its conserved first and last residue. A D gene is named only where the DNA matches it firmly.

.	TRBV5-6	TRBJ2-7	CASSPAGGSYEQYF	TGTGCCAGCAGCCCTGCCGGGGGATCCTACGAGCAGTACTTC
.	TRBV7-9	TRBJ1-3	CASSLKSSGNTIYF	TGTGCCAGCAGCTTAAAGAGCTCTGGAAACACCATATATTTT
TRBD2	TRBV10-3	TRBJ2-7	CAISPGTSGPYEQYF	TGTGCCATCAGCCCCGGGACTAGCGGTCCCTACGAGCAGTACTTC
.	TRBV5-1	TRBJ2-1	CASSSGIREQFF	TGCGCCAGCAGCTCTGGGATTCGAGAGCAGTTCTTC
.	TRBV2	TRBJ2-1	CASGVFDEQFF	TGTGCATCAGGGGTTTTTGATGAGCAGTTCTTC
.	TRBV27	TRBJ2-6	CASSLYGPSNSGANVLTF	TGTGCCAGCAGTTTATATGGGCCGTCAAACTCTGGGGCCAACGTCCTGACTTTC
TRBD1	TRBV5-1	TRBJ2-3	CASSLDRGPGDTQYF	TGCGCCAGCAGCTTGGACAGGGGTCCCGGGGATACGCAGTATTTT
.	TRBV30	TRBJ2-7	CATTVGPYEQYF	TGTGCCACAACAGTGGGGCCTTACGAGCAGTACTTC
TRBD1	TRBV4-1	TRBJ1-1	CASSRHDRDQNTEAFF	TGCGCCAGCAGCCGACATGACAGGGACCAAAACACTGAAGCTTTCTTT
.	TRBV10-3	TRBJ2-2	CAIRVSTSGVETGELFF	TGTGCCATCAGGGTCTCGACATCGGGGGTGGAGACCGGGGAGCTGTTTTTT